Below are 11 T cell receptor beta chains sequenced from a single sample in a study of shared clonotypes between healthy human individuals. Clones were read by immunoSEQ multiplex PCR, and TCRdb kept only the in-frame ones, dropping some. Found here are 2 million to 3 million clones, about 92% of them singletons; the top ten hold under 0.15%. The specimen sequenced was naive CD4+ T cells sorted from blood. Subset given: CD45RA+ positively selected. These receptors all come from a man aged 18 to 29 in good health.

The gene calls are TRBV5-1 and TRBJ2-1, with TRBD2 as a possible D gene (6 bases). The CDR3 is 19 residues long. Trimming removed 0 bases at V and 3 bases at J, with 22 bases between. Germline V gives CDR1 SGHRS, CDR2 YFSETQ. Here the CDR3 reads CASSLARDIAEPIYNEQFF. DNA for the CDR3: TGCGCCAGCAGCTTGGCCCGGGATATAGCGGAACCCATCTACAATGAGCAGTTCTTC.

The CDR3 bases are TGTGCCAGTGCGGGACAGGGAGACGGGCAGCCCCAGCATTTT. It specifies CASAGQGDGQPQHF. The chain has TRBV19 and TRBJ1-5, with 9 positions matching TRBD1. Germline V gene data show CDR1 as LNHDA and CDR2 as SQIVND (reference sequence). V trimming: 8 bases; J trimming: 7 bases; junction bases outside the gene matches: 9. This CDR3 is 14 amino acids long.

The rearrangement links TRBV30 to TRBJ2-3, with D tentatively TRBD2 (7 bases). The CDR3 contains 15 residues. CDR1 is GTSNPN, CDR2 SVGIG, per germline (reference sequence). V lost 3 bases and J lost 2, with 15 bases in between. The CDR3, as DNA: TGTGCCTGGAGCAAAGGGGGGGGGATCACAGATACGCAGTATTTT. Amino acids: CAWSKGGGITDTQYF.

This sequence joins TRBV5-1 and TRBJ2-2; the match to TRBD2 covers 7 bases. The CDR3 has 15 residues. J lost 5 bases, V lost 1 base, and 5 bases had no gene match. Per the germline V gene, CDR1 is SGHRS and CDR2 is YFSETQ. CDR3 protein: CASSLTGGETGELFF. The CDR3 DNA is TGCGCCAGCAGCTTGACGGGAGGAGAAACCGGGGAGCTGTTTTTT.

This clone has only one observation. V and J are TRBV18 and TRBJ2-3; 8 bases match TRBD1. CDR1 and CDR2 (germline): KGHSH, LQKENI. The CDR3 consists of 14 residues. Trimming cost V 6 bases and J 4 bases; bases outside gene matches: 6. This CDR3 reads CASSGQGSADTQYF. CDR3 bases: TGTGCCAGCTCCGGACAGGGTAGCGCAGATACGCAGTATTTT. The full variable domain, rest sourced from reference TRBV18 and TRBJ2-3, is NAGVMQNPRHLVRRRGQEARLRCSPMKGHSHVYWYRQLPEEGLKFMVYLQKENIIDESGMPKERFSAEFPKEGPSILRIQQVVRGDSAAYFCASSGQGSADTQYFGPGTRLTVL.

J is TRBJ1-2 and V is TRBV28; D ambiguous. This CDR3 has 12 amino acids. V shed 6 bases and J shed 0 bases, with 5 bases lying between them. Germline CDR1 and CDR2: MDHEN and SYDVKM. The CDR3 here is CASRQPNYGYTF. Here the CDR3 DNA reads TGTGCCAGCAGACAGCCTAACTATGGCTACACCTTC.

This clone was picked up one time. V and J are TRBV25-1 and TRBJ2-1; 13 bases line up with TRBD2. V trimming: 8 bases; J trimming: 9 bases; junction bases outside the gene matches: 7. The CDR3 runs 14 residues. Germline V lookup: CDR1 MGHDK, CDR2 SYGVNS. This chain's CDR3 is CASRGLAGTGEQFF. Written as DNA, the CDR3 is TGTGCCAGCCGGGGACTAGCGGGGACGGGTGAGCAGTTCTTC.

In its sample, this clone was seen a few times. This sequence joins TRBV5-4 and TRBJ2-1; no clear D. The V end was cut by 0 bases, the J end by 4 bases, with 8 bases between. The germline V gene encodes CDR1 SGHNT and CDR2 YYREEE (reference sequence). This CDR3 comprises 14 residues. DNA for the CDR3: TGTGCCAGCAGCTTGGGGACGCCGTACAATGAGCAGTTCTTC. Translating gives CASSLGTPYNEQFF.

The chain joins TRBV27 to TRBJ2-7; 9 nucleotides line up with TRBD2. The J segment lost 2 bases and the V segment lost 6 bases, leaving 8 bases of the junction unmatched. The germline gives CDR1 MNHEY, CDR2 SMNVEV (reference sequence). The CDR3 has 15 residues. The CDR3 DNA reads TGTGCCAGCAGCCCTCGGAGCGGGGGGCCCTACGAGCAGTACTTC. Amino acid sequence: CASSPRSGGPYEQYF.

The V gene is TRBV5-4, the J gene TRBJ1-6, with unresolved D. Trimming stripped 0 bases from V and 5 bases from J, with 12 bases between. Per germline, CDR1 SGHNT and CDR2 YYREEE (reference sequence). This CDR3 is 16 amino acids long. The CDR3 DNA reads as TGTGCCAGCAGCTTGGGGGCGGAGGGTAATAATTCACCCCTCCACTTT. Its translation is CASSLGAEGNNSPLHF.

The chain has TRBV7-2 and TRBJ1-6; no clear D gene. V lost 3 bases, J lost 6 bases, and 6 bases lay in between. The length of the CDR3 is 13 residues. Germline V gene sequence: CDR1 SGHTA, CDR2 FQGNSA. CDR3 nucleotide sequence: TGTGCCAGCAGCTTTGACCCTAATTCACCCCTCCACTTT. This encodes CASSFDPNSPLHF.